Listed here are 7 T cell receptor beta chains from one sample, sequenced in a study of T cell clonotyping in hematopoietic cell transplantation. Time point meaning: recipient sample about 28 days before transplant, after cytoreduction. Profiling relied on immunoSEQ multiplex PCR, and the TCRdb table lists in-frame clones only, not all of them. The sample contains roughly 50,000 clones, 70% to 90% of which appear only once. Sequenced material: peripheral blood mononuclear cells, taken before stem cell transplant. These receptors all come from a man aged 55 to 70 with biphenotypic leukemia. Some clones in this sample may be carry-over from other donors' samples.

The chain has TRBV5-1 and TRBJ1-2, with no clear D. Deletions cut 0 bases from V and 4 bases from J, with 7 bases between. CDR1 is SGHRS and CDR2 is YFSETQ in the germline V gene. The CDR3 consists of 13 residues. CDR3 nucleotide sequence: TGCGCCAGCAGCTTGGAAGGCAGCTATGGCTACACCTTC. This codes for CASSLEGSYGYTF.

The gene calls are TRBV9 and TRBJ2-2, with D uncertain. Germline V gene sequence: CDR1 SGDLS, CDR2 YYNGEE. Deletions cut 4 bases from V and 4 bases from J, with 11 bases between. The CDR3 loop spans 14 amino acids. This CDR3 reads CASSPGLITGELFF. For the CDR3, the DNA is TGTGCCAGCAGCCCAGGCCTAATCACCGGGGAGCTGTTTTTT.

CDR3 in DNA: TGTGCCAGTAGTTTCTGGGAGGGTCAGCCCCAGCATTTT. This gives the protein CASSFWEGQPQHF. This chain joins TRBV19 and TRBJ1-5; D is ambiguous. V was cut by 5 bases and J by 6 bases, with 11 bases left in between. The CDR3 contains 13 residues. CDR1 is LNHDA, CDR2 SQIVND, per germline (reference sequence).

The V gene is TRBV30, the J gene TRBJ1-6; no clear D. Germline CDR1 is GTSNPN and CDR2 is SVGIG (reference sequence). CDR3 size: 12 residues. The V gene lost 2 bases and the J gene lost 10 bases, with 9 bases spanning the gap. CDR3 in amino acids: CAWSMEVSPLHF. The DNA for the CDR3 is TGTGCCTGGAGTATGGAGGTATCACCCCTCCACTTT.

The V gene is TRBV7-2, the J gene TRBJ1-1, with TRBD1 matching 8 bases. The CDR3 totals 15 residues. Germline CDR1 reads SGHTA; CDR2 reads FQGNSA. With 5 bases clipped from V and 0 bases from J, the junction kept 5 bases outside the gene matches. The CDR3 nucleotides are TGTGCCAGCAGCCAATCGGGACAGGTGAACACTGAAGCTTTCTTT. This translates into CASSQSGQVNTEAFF. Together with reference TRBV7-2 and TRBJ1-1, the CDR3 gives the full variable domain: GAGVSQSPSNKVTEKGKDVELRCDPISGHTALYWYRQSLGQGLEFLIYFQGNSAPDKSGLPSDRFSAERTGGSVSTLTIQRTQQEDSAVYLCASSQSGQVNTEAFFGQGTRLTVV.

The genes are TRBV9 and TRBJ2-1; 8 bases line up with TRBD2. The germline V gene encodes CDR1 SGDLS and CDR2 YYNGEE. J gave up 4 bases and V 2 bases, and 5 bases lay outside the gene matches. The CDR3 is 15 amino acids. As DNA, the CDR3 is TGTGCCAGCAGCGTGGCGGGGGGATTATACAATGAGCAGTTCTTC. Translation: CASSVAGGLYNEQFF.

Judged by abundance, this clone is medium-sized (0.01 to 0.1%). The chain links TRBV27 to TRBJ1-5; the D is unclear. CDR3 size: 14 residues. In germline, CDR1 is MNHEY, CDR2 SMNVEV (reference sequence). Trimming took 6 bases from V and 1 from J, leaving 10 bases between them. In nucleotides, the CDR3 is TGTGCCAGCAGGGGGAGGGAGAGCAATCAGCCCCAGCATTTT. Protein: CASRGRESNQPQHF.